These 17 T cell receptor beta chains were all obtained from the same sample, sequenced in a study of cytomegalovirus exposure and HLA in healthy donors. Primers for the PCR totalled 60 Vbeta and 13 Jbeta. Profiling relied on immunoSEQ multiplex PCR, and the TCRdb table lists in-frame clones only, not all of them. The sample includes about 170,000 clones, about 88% of them seen just once. The sequenced sample was PBMCs. Every receptor here comes from a man aged 30 to 45 in good health and CMV-seropositive.

V gene TRBV29-1 combines with J gene TRBJ2-4, with 8 positions matching TRBD2. Trimming at V came to 6 bases and at J to 8 bases, leaving 9 bases not matched to a gene. The length of the CDR3 is 13 residues. Germline V gives CDR1 SQVTM, CDR2 ANQGSEA. CDR3 bases: TGCAGCGTCGAGAAAGCGGGAGATGACATTCAGTACTTC. Its protein product is CSVEKAGDDIQYF.

The genes are TRBV4-2 and TRBJ1-1, with D possibly TRBD1 on 6 matching bases. The CDR3 extends over 14 amino acids. V lost 4 bases and J 4 bases, leaving 13 bases between the germline ends. Germline V CDR1 and CDR2: LGHNA, YNFKEQ. This chain's CDR3 is CASSRIRGGTEAFF. The CDR3 DNA is TGTGCCAGCAGCCGCATCCGAGGGGGCACTGAAGCTTTCTTT.

The chain is built from TRBV5-1 and TRBJ1-1; D ambiguous. V lost 0 bases to trimming and J lost 4 bases, with 10 bases between them. Per the germline V gene, CDR1 is SGHRS and CDR2 is YFSETQ. The CDR3 spans 14 residues. This CDR3 reads CASSLELLGTEAFF. CDR3 bases: TGCGCCAGCAGCTTGGAGCTCCTTGGCACTGAAGCTTTCTTT.

The chain combines TRBV20-1 with TRBJ2-5; D remains unclear. The CDR3 runs to 11 residues. The V end was cut by 5 bases, the J end by 4 bases, with 8 bases between. Germline assignment: CDR1 DFQATT and CDR2 SNEGSKA (reference sequence). The CDR3 DNA reads TGCAGTGCTCCTTTCGGAGAGACCCAGTACTTC. It codes for CSAPFGETQYF.

J is TRBJ1-4 and V is TRBV5-1; a possible D gene is TRBD1 (6 bases). The length of the CDR3 is 15 residues. Germline V gene lookup returns CDR1 SGHRS and CDR2 YFSETQ. V was trimmed by 3 bases and J by 7 bases, leaving 16 bases between them. CDR3 in DNA: TGCGCCAGCAGCTATACAGGGTATTTGGGTGAAAAACTGTTTTTT. It is translated as CASSYTGYLGEKLFF. Based on the CDR3 plus reference TRBV5-1 and TRBJ1-4, the full variable domain is KAGVTQTPRYLIKTRGQQVTLSCSPISGHRSVSWYQQTPGQGLQFLFEYFSETQRNKGNFPGRFSGRQFSNSRSEMNVSTLELGDSALYLCASSYTGYLGEKLFFGSGTQLSVL.

The V and J genes are TRBV19 and TRBJ1-3, with 7 nucleotides matching TRBD1. The J segment lost 2 bases and the V segment lost 5 bases, leaving 6 bases of the junction unmatched. Germline V gene lookup returns CDR1 LNHDA and CDR2 SQIVND (reference sequence). The CDR3 is 15 amino acids. The CDR3 DNA reads as TGTGCCAGTAGTTTCCGACAGGGCCCTGGAAACACCATATATTTT. Protein product: CASSFRQGPGNTIYF.

V is TRBV2 and J is TRBJ1-2; 8 bases map to TRBD1. The J segment lost 1 base and the V segment lost 4 bases, leaving 8 bases of the junction unmatched. The CDR3 contains 16 residues. Per germline, CDR1 SNHLY and CDR2 FYNNEI. The chain's CDR3 is CASSGRDRSNNYGYTF. In DNA, the CDR3 is TGTGCCAGCAGTGGCCGGGACAGGTCCAATAACTATGGCTACACCTTC.

The V call is TRBV6-1, the J call TRBJ1-6; no definite D call. Trimming stripped 9 bases from V and 8 bases from J, with 11 bases between. Germline CDR1 is MNHNS and CDR2 is SASEGT. This CDR3 region has 12 residues. For the CDR3, the DNA is TGTGCCAGTACCGGGTGGGATTCACCCCTCCACTTT. It encodes CASTGWDSPLHF.

The chain employs TRBV27 and TRBJ2-7, with 12 bases matching TRBD2. V dropped 5 bases and J dropped 2; count of bases not matched to a gene: 4. Germline lookup yields CDR1 MNHEY and CDR2 SMNVEV (reference sequence). The CDR3 extends over 15 amino acids. The CDR3 protein is CASSLGLAGPYEQYF. The CDR3 bases are TGTGCCAGCAGTCTCGGACTAGCGGGGCCCTACGAGCAGTACTTC.

This clone was seen only once. This rearrangement joins TRBV4-1 to TRBJ2-1; 8 nucleotides line up with TRBD2. Trimming removed 4 bases from V and 8 bases from J; junction bases left unmatched: 7. Germline V CDR1 and CDR2: MGHRA, YSYEKL. The CDR3 has 14 residues. The CDR3 region has the DNA TGCGCCAGCAGCCCTTCTATAGCGGGATATGAGCAGTTCTTC. Translated, it gives CASSPSIAGYEQFF.

This clone was seen more than once but under ten times. The rearrangement joins TRBV6-6 to TRBJ2-3; D uncertain. The CDR3 has 12 residues. The germline V and J ends were trimmed by 4 bases and 8 bases, with 10 bases remaining between them. The V gene's germline CDR1 is MNHNY and CDR2 SVGAGI (reference sequence). The CDR3 protein is CASSSLGGTQYF. The CDR3 coding sequence is TGTGCCAGCAGTTCCCTCGGCGGTACGCAGTATTTT.

The rearrangement links TRBV29-1 to TRBJ2-5; D not resolved. The end of the DNA aligns better with TRBJ2-7, so the J call may be wrong. The CDR3 has 12 residues. Germline CDR1 is SQVTM and CDR2 is ANQGSEA. The CDR3 spells CSVVPNSYEQYF. The CDR3 DNA follows: TGCAGCGTAGTCCCCAATTCCTACGAGCAGTACTTC.

The rearrangement links TRBV15 to TRBJ1-2, with 10 bases matching TRBD1. CDR1 is LNHNV, CDR2 YYDKDF, per germline (reference sequence). With 1 base clipped from V and 5 bases from J, the junction kept 4 bases outside the gene matches. The CDR3 runs to 15 residues. As DNA, the CDR3 is TGTGCCACCAGCAGAGCCCGGACAGGGGGGTATGGCTACACCTTC. Translated: CATSRARTGGYGYTF.

This clone was counted between two and nine times. Other DNA sequences of this sample code for an identical CDR3. V gene TRBV7-9 combines with J gene TRBJ1-1; D is unresolved. CDR1 SEHNR and CDR2 FQNEAQ come from the germline V gene (reference sequence). Trimming cost V 2 bases and J 1 base, with 5 bases left between them. The CDR3 runs to 13 residues. The DNA for the CDR3 is TGTGCCAGCAGCTTATCCTCGAACACTGAAGCTTTCTTT. It is translated as CASSLSSNTEAFF.

The J gene is TRBJ2-1, the V gene TRBV15; a weak D match, TRBD1 (6 bases). CDR3 length equals 15 residues. Germline V gene lookup returns CDR1 LNHNV and CDR2 YYDKDF (reference sequence). Trimming pared 3 bases from V and 6 bases from J, leaving 15 bases between. CDR3 loop: CATSRGNRAGNEQFF. The CDR3 bases are TGTGCCACCAGCAGGGGGAACAGGGCAGGCAATGAGCAGTTCTTC.

This chain uses TRBV11-2 with TRBJ2-1; 10 nucleotides line up with TRBD2. Unmatched junction bases numbered 10, after V lost 5 bases and J lost 9 bases. Per the germline V gene, CDR1 is SGHAT and CDR2 is FQNNGV. CDR3 length: 15 amino acids. CDR3 nucleotide sequence: TGTGCCAGCAGCCCCTTTGCAGTAGCGGGAGGTGAGCAGTTCTTC. Amino acid sequence: CASSPFAVAGGEQFF.

This clone has a single count. The chain couples TRBV29-1 to TRBJ2-1; D is perhaps TRBD2 (6 bases). This CDR3 is built from 14 residues. CDR1 SQVTM and CDR2 ANQGSEA come from the germline V gene. V was pared by 6 bases and J by 4 bases, with 16 bases between. CDR3 nucleotides: TGCAGCGTCGCACCGGGACTTATATACAATGAGCAGTTCTTC. As protein: CSVAPGLIYNEQFF.